These 8 T cell receptor beta chains originate from one sample sequenced in a study of cytotoxic CD8 clonotypes in ibrutinib-treated CLL. Sequencing was performed with immunoSEQ multiplex PCR; in TCRdb, only in-frame clones are kept and a portion is missing. The sample has some 350,000 clones, over 60% seen once. Specimen: PBMCs, collected after 36 months of ibrutinib treatment. The source is a human donor with chronic lymphocytic leukemia.

V and J are TRBV11-2 and TRBJ2-7; D not resolved. This CDR3 contains 13 residues. Germline V gene data show CDR1 as SGHAT and CDR2 as FQNNGV. Deletions cut 1 base from V and 6 bases from J, with 10 bases between. Here the CDR3 reads CASSLAPPFEQYF. The CDR3 DNA reads TGTGCCAGCAGCTTAGCCCCCCCATTCGAGCAGTACTTC.

The genes are TRBV7-8 and TRBJ2-2; a possible D gene is TRBD1 (5 bases). Germline V lookup: CDR1 SGHVS, CDR2 FQNEAQ. This CDR3 is 14 amino acids long. The V end was cut by 6 bases, the J end by 5 bases, with 13 bases between. CDR3 sequence: CASSYSRVTGELFF. The CDR3, as DNA: TGTGCCAGCAGTTACTCCAGGGTTACCGGGGAGCTGTTTTTT.

This clone was observed at least ten times. The chain is built from TRBV9 and TRBJ2-2; 7 bases align to TRBD2. The CDR3 is 15 amino acids. After removal of 2 bases from V and 3 bases from J, the junction contained 4 bases not matched to a gene. CDR1 and CDR2 from the germline V gene are SGDLS and YYNGEE. The CDR3 DNA is TGTGCCAGCAGCGTGTTTGCGGGAGACACCGGGGAGCTGTTTTTT. Translated: CASSVFAGDTGELFF. The full variable domain, in which reference TRBV9 and TRBJ2-2 provide the parts outside the CDR3, is DSGVTQTPKHLITATGQRVTLRCSPRSGDLSVYWYQQSLDQGLQFLIQYYNGEERAKGNILERFSAQQFPDLHSELNLSSLELGDSALYFCASSVFAGDTGELFFGEGSRLTVL.

This clone was detected only a few times. V gene TRBV19 combines with J gene TRBJ2-2, with TRBD1 as a possible D gene (6 bases). Germline loops: CDR1 LNHDA, CDR2 SQIVND (reference sequence). V lost 3 bases to trimming and J lost 4 bases, with 18 bases between them. CDR3 length: 17 residues. CDR3 nucleotides: TGTGCCAGTAGTATCCTCGGACAGACCTCGGGCACCGGGGAGCTGTTTTTT. Translation gives CASSILGQTSGTGELFF.

The chain joins TRBV7-3 to TRBJ2-1; 12 bases agree with TRBD2. Per germline, CDR1 SGHTA and CDR2 FQGTGA. The trim removed 5 bases at V and 7 bases at J, leaving 18 bases unmatched. The length of the CDR3 is 19 residues. CDR3 region: CASSLRPLAGGLRDNEQFF. The CDR3, as DNA: TGTGCCAGCAGCCTCAGACCCCTAGCGGGAGGGTTAAGGGATAATGAGCAGTTCTTC.

The chain has TRBV27 and TRBJ2-4, with D maybe TRBD1 (5 bases). The CDR3 consists of 13 residues. V was clipped by 4 bases and J by 5 bases, with 9 bases between them. Germline values: CDR1 MNHEY, CDR2 SMNVEV (reference sequence). CDR3 sequence reads: CASSSGRENIQYF. As DNA, the CDR3 is TGTGCCAGCAGTTCGGGCAGGGAAAACATTCAGTACTTC.

This clone was detected only a few times. The V gene is TRBV5-1, the J gene TRBJ1-5, with TRBD1 identical over 9 bases. The germline V gene encodes CDR1 SGHRS and CDR2 YFSETQ. The V segment lost 0 bases and the J segment 3 bases; nucleotides outside the gene matches: 1. There are 15 residues in the CDR3. The CDR3 spells CASSLGDRDNQPQHF. The CDR3 DNA reads TGCGCCAGCAGCTTGGGGGACAGGGACAATCAGCCCCAGCATTTT.

The chain links TRBV6-6 to TRBJ1-2; TRBD1 might be the D (5 bases). CDR3 length: 16 amino acids. Germline CDR1 is MNHNY and CDR2 is SVGAGI (reference sequence). Trimming pared 5 bases from V and 4 bases from J, leaving 20 bases between. The CDR3 protein is CASSTQTGPTGYGYTF. CDR3 coding DNA: TGTGCCAGCAGTACCCAAACCGGGCCAACAGGCTATGGCTACACCTTC.